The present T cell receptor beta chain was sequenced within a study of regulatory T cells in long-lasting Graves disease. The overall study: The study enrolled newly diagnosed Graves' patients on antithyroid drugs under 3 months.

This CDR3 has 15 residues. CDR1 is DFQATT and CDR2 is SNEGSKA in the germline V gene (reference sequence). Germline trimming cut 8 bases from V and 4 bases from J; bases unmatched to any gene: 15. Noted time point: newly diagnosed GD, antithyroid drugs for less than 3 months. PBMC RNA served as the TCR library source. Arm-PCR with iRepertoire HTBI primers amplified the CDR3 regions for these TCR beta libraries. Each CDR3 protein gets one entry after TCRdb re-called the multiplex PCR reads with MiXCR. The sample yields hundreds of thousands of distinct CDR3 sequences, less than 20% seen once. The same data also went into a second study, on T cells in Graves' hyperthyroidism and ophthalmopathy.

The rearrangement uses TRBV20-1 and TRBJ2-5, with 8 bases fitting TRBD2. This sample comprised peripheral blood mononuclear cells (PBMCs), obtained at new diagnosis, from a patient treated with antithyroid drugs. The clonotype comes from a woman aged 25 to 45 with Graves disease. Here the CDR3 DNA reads TGCAGTACGACCCGGGGTGCGGGAGGTGGAGAGACCCAGTACTTC. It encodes CSTTRGAGGGETQYF.